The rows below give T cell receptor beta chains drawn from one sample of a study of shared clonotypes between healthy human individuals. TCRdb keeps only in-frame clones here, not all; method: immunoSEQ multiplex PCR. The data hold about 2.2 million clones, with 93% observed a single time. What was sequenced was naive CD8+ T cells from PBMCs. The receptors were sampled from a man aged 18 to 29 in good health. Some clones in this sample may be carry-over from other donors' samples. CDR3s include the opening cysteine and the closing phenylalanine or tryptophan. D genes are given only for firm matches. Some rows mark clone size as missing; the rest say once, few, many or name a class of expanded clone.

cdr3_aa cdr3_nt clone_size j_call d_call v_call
CAISEATVYEQYF TGTGCCATCAGTGAGGCAACGGTTTACGAGCAGTACTTC few TRBJ2-7 NA TRBV10-3
CSVRQGGEQFF TGCAGCGTCCGACAGGGCGGGGAGCAGTTCTTC NA TRBJ2-1 TRBD1 TRBV29-1
CASSLSPTYEQYF TGTGCCAGCAGCTTAAGTCCAACTTACGAGCAGTACTTC NA TRBJ2-7 NA TRBV7-3
CASSHGTAYTDTQYF TGCGCCAGCAGCCATGGGACAGCTTACACAGATACGCAGTATTTT NA TRBJ2-3 TRBD1 TRBV4-1
CASSFTGLYTEAFF TGTGCCAGCAGCTTTACAGGGTTGTACACTGAAGCTTTCTTT NA TRBJ1-1 NA TRBV6-1
CASRDGREYEQYF TGTGCCAGCAGGGACGGGAGGGAATACGAGCAGTACTTC NA TRBJ2-7 TRBD2 TRBV13
CASSRPTRDSYNEQFF TGTGCCAGCAGCCGCCCTACTAGGGACTCCTACAATGAGCAGTTCTTC NA TRBJ2-1 NA TRBV7-9
CASSGPPLAGMGETQYF TGTGCCAGCAGTGGCCCCCCCCTAGCGGGGATGGGGGAGACCCAGTACTTC once TRBJ2-5 TRBD2 TRBV6-1
CASSVSNRAGYTF TGTGCCAGCAGCGTTAGCAATCGGGCTGGCTACACCTTC NA TRBJ1-2 NA TRBV7-2
CASSLSSQGALKQYF TGTGCCAGCAGTTTATCATCACAAGGGGCCCTCAAGCAGTACTTC NA TRBJ2-7 NA TRBV27
CASNNREGNQPQHF TGTGCCAGTAATAACAGGGAAGGCAATCAGCCCCAGCATTTT NA TRBJ1-5 NA TRBV19
CASGSGPSGEQFF TGTGCCAGCGGGAGCGGGCCTTCGGGTGAGCAGTTCTTC NA TRBJ2-1 NA TRBV27
CASSWGGNTEAFF TGTGCCAGCAGTTGGGGGGGGAACACTGAAGCTTTCTTT few TRBJ1-1 NA TRBV28
CASSEQGGNQPQHF TGTGCCAGCAGTGAACAGGGGGGCAATCAGCCCCAGCATTTT NA TRBJ1-5 TRBD1 TRBV2
CASSLARRGPYTEAFF TGCGCCAGCAGCTTGGCCCGCAGGGGGCCGTACACTGAAGCTTTCTTT once TRBJ1-1 TRBD1 TRBV5-1
CASSQRGLAGGRYNEQFF TGTGCCAGCAGCCAGAGAGGACTAGCGGGAGGTCGCTACAATGAGCAGTTCTTC once TRBJ2-1 TRBD2 TRBV14
CSVEWVESGANVLTF TGCAGCGTTGAATGGGTGGAATCTGGGGCCAACGTCCTGACTTTC NA TRBJ2-6 NA TRBV29-1
CASSQKDSTYEQYF TGCGCCAGCAGCCAAAAGGACAGCACCTACGAGCAGTACTTC NA TRBJ2-7 NA TRBV4-1
CATSRARNPNAEAFF TGTGCCACCAGCAGAGCCCGGAACCCAAACGCTGAAGCTTTCTTT NA TRBJ1-1 NA TRBV15
CASSSHGLAARTDTQYF TGTGCCAGCAGCTCGCATGGACTAGCGGCTCGCACAGATACGCAGTATTTT NA TRBJ2-3 TRBD2 TRBV7-9
CASSQVWTAYNSPLHF TGCGCCAGCAGCCAAGTGTGGACAGCCTATAATTCACCCCTCCACTTT NA TRBJ1-6 NA TRBV4-3
CASSSDRELSGNTIYF TGTGCCAGCAGTTCAGACAGGGAGCTCTCTGGAAACACCATATATTTT NA TRBJ1-3 TRBD1 TRBV28
CASSLVRGRGTGELFF TGTGCCAGCAGCTTAGTGAGGGGGCGAGGAACCGGGGAGCTGTTTTTT NA TRBJ2-2 TRBD1 TRBV7-8
CASSLRVGEQYF TGTGCCAGCAGTTTAAGGGTGGGCGAGCAGTACTTC NA TRBJ2-7 NA TRBV28
CASSYSRVGELFF TGTGCCAGCAGTTACTCACGGGTGGGGGAGCTGTTTTTT once TRBJ2-2 NA TRBV6-5
CASSLALTSGSSYEQYF TGTGCCAGCAGCTTAGCGTTGACTAGCGGGAGCTCCTACGAGCAGTACTTC NA TRBJ2-7 TRBD2 TRBV7-9
CAWSEPTRRGYEQYF TGTGCCTGGAGTGAACCGACCCGGAGGGGCTACGAGCAGTACTTC NA TRBJ2-7 NA TRBV30
CASSLELAGGPVNTQYF TGCGCCAGCAGCTTAGAACTAGCGGGAGGGCCGGTGAATACGCAGTATTTT NA TRBJ2-3 TRBD2 TRBV5-1
CATSPLGRGPVNEKLFF TGTGCCACCAGCCCACTAGGCAGGGGGCCGGTTAATGAAAAACTGTTTTTT NA TRBJ1-4 TRBD1 TRBV15
CASSFASQNTGELFF TGTGCCAGCAGTTTTGCTAGTCAGAACACCGGGGAGCTGTTTTTT once TRBJ2-2 NA TRBV28
CASSLGLVREGITGELFF TGTGCCAGCAGCTTGGGTCTGGTACGGGAGGGCATCACCGGGGAGCTGTTTTTT NA TRBJ2-2 TRBD2 TRBV5-6
CASSYSRSPTEAFF TGTGCCAGCAGTTACTCGAGGAGTCCGACTGAAGCTTTCTTT NA TRBJ1-1 NA TRBV6-5
CASSKRSGTGVNTIYF TGTGCCAGTAGTAAAAGATCCGGGACAGGGGTAAACACCATATATTTT NA TRBJ1-3 TRBD1 TRBV19
CASSQGSGGRNTQYF TGCGCCAGCAGCCAAGGGTCGGGAGGAAGAAATACGCAGTATTTT NA TRBJ2-3 TRBD2 TRBV4-3
CASSQDRGHTEAFF TGTGCCAGCAGCCAAGACAGGGGGCACACTGAAGCTTTCTTT NA TRBJ1-1 TRBD1 TRBV4-2
CAISESGLVSGNEQFF TGTGCCATCAGTGAGTCGGGACTAGTCTCCGGCAATGAGCAGTTCTTC NA TRBJ2-1 TRBD2 TRBV10-3
CASSGGDRVPEQYF TGTGCCAGCAGCGGGGGGGACAGGGTTCCCGAGCAGTACTTC NA TRBJ2-7 TRBD1 TRBV9
CASSPWSNTEAFF TGTGCCAGCAGTCCCTGGTCAAACACTGAAGCTTTCTTT few TRBJ1-1 NA TRBV14
CASSQGLVVRNEQFF TGTGCCAGCAGTCAGGGACTAGTTGTTCGGAATGAGCAGTTCTTC NA TRBJ2-1 TRBD2 TRBV25-1
CASSLLGASANGEQYF TGTGCCAGCAGCTTATTGGGGGCTAGCGCTAACGGGGAGCAGTACTTC NA TRBJ2-7 NA TRBV7-8